Presented here are 14 T cell receptor beta chains from one specimen sequenced in a study of blood T cell repertoires in COVID-19. TCRdb keeps only in-frame clones here, not all; method: immunoSEQ multiplex PCR. This sample has 150,000 to 200,000 clones; around 90% occur once, and the top ten carry approximately 9%. What was sequenced was PBMCs or T cells enriched from blood (not recorded which). Receptors were obtained from a woman between 18 and 29 years old who had recovered from COVID-19.

This clone is a singleton in its sample. The chain links TRBV7-5 to TRBJ2-7; the table gives TRBD2 as D, unverified against the DNA. TRBV7-5 is annotated as a pseudogene. The CDR3 runs 14 residues. CDR3 sequence: CARRLAAINYEQYF. DNA of the CDR3: TGTGCCAGACGACTAGCGGCTATAAACTACGAGCAGTACTTC.

Of note for this clone: The sample has other DNA sequences that encode this CDR3 too. This chain uses TRBV9 with TRBJ1-1, with a weak D call TRBD1 (5 bases). With 0 bases removed from V and 3 bases from J, the gap between germline ends came to 9 bases. The germline gives CDR1 SGDLS, CDR2 YYNGEE. This CDR3 has 14 amino acids. The CDR3 DNA reads as TGTGCCAGCAGCGTAGGTCAGGGCTACACTGAAGCTTTCTTT. Its translation: CASSVGQGYTEAFF. Looking up the rest from reference TRBV9 and TRBJ1-1 gives the full variable domain: DSGVTQTPKHLITATGQRVTLRCSPRSGDLSVYWYQQSLDQGLQFLIQYYNGEERAKGNILERFSAQQFPDLHSELNLSSLELGDSALYFCASSVGQGYTEAFFGQGTRLTVV.

CDR3 sequence (DNA): TGTGCCAGCAGCTTAGCAGGGACAGGGGGGGGAGAGACCCAGTACTTC. Protein product: CASSLAGTGGGETQYF. The chain combines TRBV7-2 with TRBJ2-5, with 11 positions matching TRBD1. Germline V gene sequence: CDR1 SGHTA, CDR2 FQGNSA. The J segment lost 4 bases and the V segment lost 0 bases, leaving 4 bases of the junction unmatched. CDR3 length equals 16 residues.

V is TRBV25-1 and J is TRBJ1-1, with D maybe TRBD1 (5 bases). Trimming took 4 bases from V and 4 from J, leaving 19 bases between them. The CDR3 loop spans 16 amino acids. CDR1 is MGHDK, CDR2 SYGVNS, per germline. The DNA for the CDR3 is TGTGCCAGCAGTGGTCAAAACTGGGGGGTTAGCACTGAAGCTTTCTTT. Encoded protein: CASSGQNWGVSTEAFF.

V gene TRBV10-2 combines with J gene TRBJ1-2; D call uncertain. The V gene lost 7 bases and the J gene lost 4 bases, with 10 bases spanning the gap. Looked up from germline, CDR1 is WSHSY and CDR2 is SAAADI. The CDR3 is 12 amino acids. The CDR3 DNA reads as TGCGCCAGCACTTCTCCCGGCTATGGCTACACCTTC. As protein: CASTSPGYGYTF.

The genes are TRBV12-3 or TRBV12-4 and TRBJ2-1; D possibly corresponds to TRBD1 (6 bases). V dropped 8 bases and J dropped 8 bases, with 10 bases sitting between them. This CDR3 spans 11 amino acids. The CDR3 spells CASVGTYEQFF. The CDR3 region has the DNA TGTGCCAGCGTCGGGACATATGAGCAGTTCTTC.

The chain combines TRBV27 with TRBJ1-5, with 8 bases fitting TRBD1. The CDR3 is 18 amino acids. V lost 0 bases to trimming and J lost 1 base; unmatched junction nucleotides: 8. Germline CDR1 and CDR2: MNHEY and SMNVEV (reference sequence). The CDR3 coding sequence is TGTGCCAGCAGTTTATCTGGACAGGGAGTCTGGAGCAATCAGCCCCAGCATTTT. Its protein is CASSLSGQGVWSNQPQHF.

This sequence joins TRBV15 and TRBJ1-5, with 7 nucleotides matching TRBD1. The CDR3 covers 15 residues. The J segment lost 11 bases and the V segment lost 0 bases, leaving 10 bases of the junction unmatched. CDR1 is LNHNV, CDR2 YYDKDF, per germline (reference sequence). CDR3 loop: CATSREGGAGISQHF. DNA for the CDR3: TGTGCCACCAGCAGAGAAGGGGGCGCAGGGATTTCCCAGCATTTT.

This chain uses TRBV3-1 (or the pseudogene TRBV3-2) with TRBJ2-5; TRBD2 matches 10 bases. CDR3 length equals 13 residues. Unmatched junction bases numbered 7, after V lost 8 bases and J lost 7 bases. Germline CDR1 is LGHDT and CDR2 is YNNKEL (reference sequence). The CDR3 loop is CASCLAGAGTQYF. Written as DNA, the CDR3 is TGTGCCAGCTGCCTAGCGGGGGCTGGGACCCAGTACTTC.

This chain joins TRBV7-8 and TRBJ2-1, with D perhaps matching TRBD2 (6 bases). Germline CDR1 and CDR2: SGHVS and FQNEAQ. V lost 5 bases and J lost 2, with 16 bases in between. This CDR3 has 16 amino acids. CDR3 region: CASSRVADLAYNEQFF. The CDR3 DNA reads TGTGCCAGCAGCCGGGTAGCGGACCTGGCCTACAATGAGCAGTTCTTC.

V usage is TRBV6-6 and J usage is TRBJ2-1; D uncertain. The CDR3 totals 11 residues. Per germline, CDR1 MNHNY and CDR2 SVGAGI (reference sequence). CDR3 protein: CGGGTYNEQFF. In nucleotides, the CDR3 is TGTGGTGGCGGTACTTACAATGAGCAGTTCTTC.

This chain uses TRBV7-9 with TRBJ2-7; 10 positions agree with TRBD1. The V gene end was trimmed by 6 bases and the J gene end by 4 bases; junction bases not matched to a gene: 12. The germline V gene has CDR1 SEHNR and CDR2 FQNEAQ (reference sequence). This CDR3 contains 16 residues. CDR3 DNA sequence: TGTGCCAGCAGTCGTCCCCGGGACAGGGGAGCTTACGAGCAGTACTTC. Amino acids: CASSRPRDRGAYEQYF.

The rearrangement links TRBV7-3 to TRBJ2-5; weak D call: TRBD1 (6 bases). V shed 0 bases and J shed 4 bases, with 6 bases lying between them. CDR1 and CDR2 (germline): SGHTA, FQGTGA. CDR3 length: 13 amino acids. The CDR3 DNA reads TGTGCCAGCAGCTTAACAGGGGGAGAGACCCAGTACTTC. It is translated as CASSLTGGETQYF.

The rearrangement joins TRBV29-1 to TRBJ2-3, with D unresolved. Between the trimmed V and J ends, which lost 1 base and 0 bases, there was a span of 8 bases. Germline values: CDR1 SQVTM, CDR2 ANQGSEA. The CDR3 contains 14 residues. The CDR3 protein is CSVEARSSTDTQYF. In DNA, the CDR3 is TGCAGCGTTGAAGCTAGGTCTAGCACAGATACGCAGTATTTT.